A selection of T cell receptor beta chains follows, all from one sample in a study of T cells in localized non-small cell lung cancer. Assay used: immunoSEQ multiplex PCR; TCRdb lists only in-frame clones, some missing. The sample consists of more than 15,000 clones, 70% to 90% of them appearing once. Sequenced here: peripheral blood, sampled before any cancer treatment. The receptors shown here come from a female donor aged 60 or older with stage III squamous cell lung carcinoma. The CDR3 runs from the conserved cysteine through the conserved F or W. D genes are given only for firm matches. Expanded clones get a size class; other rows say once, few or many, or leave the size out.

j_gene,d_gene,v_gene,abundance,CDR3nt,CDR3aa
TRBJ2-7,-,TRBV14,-,TGTGCCAGCAGCCAAGTCGGCAGGAGCTCCTACGAGCAGTACTTC,CASSQVGRSSYEQYF
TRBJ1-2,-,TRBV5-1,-,TGCGCCAGCAGCTTGGCCTCAGCAGGGCACTATGGCTACACCTTC,CASSLASAGHYGYTF
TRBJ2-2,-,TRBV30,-,TGTGCCTGGAGTACAGTGAACACCGGGGAGCTGTTTTTT,CAWSTVNTGELFF
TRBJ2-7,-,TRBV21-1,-,TGTGCCAGCAGCAAAGGGTGGACTCGGGAAGCCTACGAGCAGTACTTC,CASSKGWTREAYEQYF
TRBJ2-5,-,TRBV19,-,TGTGCCAGTAGGACACAGGGAGAGGAGACCCAGTACTTC,CASRTQGEETQYF
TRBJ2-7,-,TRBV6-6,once,TGTGCCAGCAGTTACGGGCAGGGAATCGAGCAGTACTTC,CASSYGQGIEQYF
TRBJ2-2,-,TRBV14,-,TGTGCCAGCTCGGACAGTTACTTTACCGGGGAGCTGTTTTTT,CASSDSYFTGELFF
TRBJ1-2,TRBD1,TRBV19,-,TGTGCCAGTAATCCCGGGACAGGGGTATTCGGCTACACCTTC,CASNPGTGVFGYTF
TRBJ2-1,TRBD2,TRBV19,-,TGTGCCAGTAGTACTCTAGCGGGAGTAACTTTCAATGAGCAGTTCTTC,CASSTLAGVTFNEQFF
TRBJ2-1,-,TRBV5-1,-,TGCGCCAGCAGCTTTGGGGGGAGCTCCTACAATGAGCAGTTCTTC,CASSFGGSSYNEQFF
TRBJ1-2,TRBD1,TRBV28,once,TGTGCCAGCAGTTTCGCGACAGGGGGTAGACCTAACTATGGCTACACCTTC,CASSFATGGRPNYGYTF
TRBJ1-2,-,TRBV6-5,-,TGTGCCAGCAGTTACGGGGCAGGACCCTTGAGGACCTTC,CASSYGAGPLRTF
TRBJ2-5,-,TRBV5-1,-,TGCGCCAGCAGCTTGGGGGGGGGCGAGGAGACCCAGTACTTC,CASSLGGGEETQYF
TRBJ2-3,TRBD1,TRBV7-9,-,TGTGCCAGTACCACAGGGGCTTCCCGCACAGATACGCAGTATTTT,CASTTGASRTDTQYF
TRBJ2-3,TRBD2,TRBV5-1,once,TGCGCCAGCAGCATTGGACTAGCGGATAGCACAGATACGCAGTATTTT,CASSIGLADSTDTQYF
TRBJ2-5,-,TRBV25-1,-,TGTGCCAGCAGTGAATATGCGGGGATGGAGACCCAGTACTTC,CASSEYAGMETQYF
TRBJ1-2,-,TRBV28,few,TGTGCCAGCAGCTCCTCGGGGCGGTCCTATGGCTACACCTTC,CASSSSGRSYGYTF
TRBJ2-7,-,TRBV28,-,TGTGCCAGCCAGTTACACGAGCAGTACTTC,CASQLHEQYF
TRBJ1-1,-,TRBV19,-,TGTGCCAGTGGGATAGGGGGGGGAGAAAACACTGAAGCTTTCTTT,CASGIGGGENTEAFF
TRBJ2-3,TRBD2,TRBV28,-,TGTGCCAGCAGTAACCTGGCGGGGGGGCAAGATACGCAGTATTTT,CASSNLAGGQDTQYF
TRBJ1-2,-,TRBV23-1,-,TGCGCCAGCAGTCTCTTCACGGGGGTTGTTAAGAACTTAGATGGCTACACCTTC,CASSLFTGVVKNLDGYTF
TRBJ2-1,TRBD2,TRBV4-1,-,TGCGCCAGCAGCCAGGGGACTAGCGGGGCGCGGGGTGAGCAGTTCTTC,CASSQGTSGARGEQFF
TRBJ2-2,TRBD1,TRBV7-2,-,TGTGCCAGCAGCTTAGTAGGGGGACAGTTCACCGGGGAGCTGTTTTTT,CASSLVGGQFTGELFF
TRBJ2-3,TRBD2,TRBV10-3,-,TGTGCCATCACCACGGGACTAGCGCTCACAGATACGCAGTATTTT,CAITTGLALTDTQYF
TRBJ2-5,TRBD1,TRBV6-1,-,TGTGCCAGCAATACGGGACAGGGTAATCAAGAGACCCAGTACTTC,CASNTGQGNQETQYF
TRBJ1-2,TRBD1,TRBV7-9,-,TGTGCCAGCAGCTCCCAGGGGGGGACACTTTCTAACTATGGCTACACCTTC,CASSSQGGTLSNYGYTF
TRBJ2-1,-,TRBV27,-,TGTGCCAGCAGTTTAATGGCGCAAGGACACAATGAGCAGTTCTTC,CASSLMAQGHNEQFF
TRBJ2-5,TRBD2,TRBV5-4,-,TGTGCCAGCAGCGTGCGAATAGCGGGAGTGGAGACCCAGTACTTC,CASSVRIAGVETQYF
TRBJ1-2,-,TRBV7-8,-,TGTGCCAGCAGCCCCCGGGAGGGCCACTATGGCTACACCTTC,CASSPREGHYGYTF
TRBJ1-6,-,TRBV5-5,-,TGTGCCAGCAGCTTGGGACAGCGAGACAAAAATTCACCCCTCCACTTT,CASSLGQRDKNSPLHF
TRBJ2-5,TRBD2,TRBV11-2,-,TGTGCCAGCAGCTTAGAGACTAGCGGTCCACCCAGGGCCCAGTACTTC,CASSLETSGPPRAQYF
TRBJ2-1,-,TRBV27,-,TGTGCCAGCAGTTTATTGACCAACAATGAGCAGTTCTTC,CASSLLTNNEQFF
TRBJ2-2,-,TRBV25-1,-,TGTGCCAGCAGTGAGTGGAGGACGAACACCGGGGAGCTGTTTTTT,CASSEWRTNTGELFF
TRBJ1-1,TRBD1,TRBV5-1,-,TGCGCCAGCAGCCTTGGGGACAGGGGGACTGAAGCTTTCTTT,CASSLGDRGTEAFF
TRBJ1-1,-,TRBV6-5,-,TGTGCCAGCAGTTACTCTACGACGGCGGGGACTGAAGCTTTCTTT,CASSYSTTAGTEAFF
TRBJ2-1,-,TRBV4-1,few,TGCGCCAGCAGCCAAGTACACGCTTCTAATGAGCAGTTCTTC,CASSQVHASNEQFF
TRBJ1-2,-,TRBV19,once,TGTGCCAGTAGTATACAGGTCTATAACTATGGCTACACCTTC,CASSIQVYNYGYTF
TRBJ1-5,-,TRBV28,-,TGTGCCAGCAGATTGACAGGATCCAATCAGCCCCAGCATTTT,CASRLTGSNQPQHF
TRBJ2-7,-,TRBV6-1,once,TGTGCCAGCAGAGAACAGCAACAAGCCTCCTACGAGCAGTACTTC,CASREQQQASYEQYF
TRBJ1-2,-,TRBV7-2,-,TGTGCCAGCAGCGTCCCGGTAGGTTCAAAATTTGGCTACACCTTC,CASSVPVGSKFGYTF
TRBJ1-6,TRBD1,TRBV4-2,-,TGTGCCAGCAGCCACGTAGGGACAGGCGATAATTCACCCCTCCACTTT,CASSHVGTGDNSPLHF
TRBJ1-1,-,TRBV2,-,TGTGCCACTTCTGGAGATATGAACACTGAAGCTTTCTTT,CATSGDMNTEAFF
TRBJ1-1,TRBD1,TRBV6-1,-,TGTGCCAGCCGAAACCAGGGGGGAGCTTTCTTT,CASRNQGGAFF
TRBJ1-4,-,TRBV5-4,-,TGTGCCAGCAGCTTGGGGGTGGATGAAAAACTGTTTTTT,CASSLGVDEKLFF
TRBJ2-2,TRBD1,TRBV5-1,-,TGCGCCAGCAGCTTGCAGGGGGCGATCGACGCCGGGGAGCTGTTTTTT,CASSLQGAIDAGELFF
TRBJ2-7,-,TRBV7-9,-,TGTGCCAGCAGCTTAGCGGGCCAAGACGAGCAGTACTTC,CASSLAGQDEQYF
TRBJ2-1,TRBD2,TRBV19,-,TGTGCCAGTAGTATTCAGCTAGCGGCCTACAATGAGCAGTTCTTC,CASSIQLAAYNEQFF
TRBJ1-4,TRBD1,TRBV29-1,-,TGCAGCGTTACTAGAGGGACAGGGCGTAATGAAAAACTGTTTTTT,CSVTRGTGRNEKLFF
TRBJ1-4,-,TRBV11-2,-,TGTGCCAGCAGCTTAAACTTAATACCTAATGAAAAACTGTTTTTT,CASSLNLIPNEKLFF
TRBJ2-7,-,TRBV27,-,TGTGCCAGCAGTCAACAGTTCAGCTCCTACGAGCAGTACTTC,CASSQQFSSYEQYF
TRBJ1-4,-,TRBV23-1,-,TGCGCCAGCAGTCACCCTTCCTACAGGGTTGCTAATGAAAAACTGTTTTTT,CASSHPSYRVANEKLFF
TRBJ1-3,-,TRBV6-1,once,TGTGCCAGCGGGAGCTCTGGAAACACCATATATTTT,CASGSSGNTIYF
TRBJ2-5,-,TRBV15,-,TGTGCCACCAGCAGAGATCCCCCGGACAGTGGGGAGACCCAGTACTTC,CATSRDPPDSGETQYF
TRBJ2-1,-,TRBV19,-,TGTGCCAGTAGTCCGACGGGGGTGCGGTACAATGAGCAGTTCTTC,CASSPTGVRYNEQFF
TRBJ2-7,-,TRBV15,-,TGTGCCACCAGTCTTGACAGGCCCTACGAGCAGTACTTC,CATSLDRPYEQYF
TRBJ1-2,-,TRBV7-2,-,TGTGCCAGCAATAGAGGGCAGCTTAACTATGGCTACACCTTC,CASNRGQLNYGYTF
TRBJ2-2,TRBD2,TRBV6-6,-,TGTGCCAGCAGTTACTCGCCTAGCGGGAGAAGTGGGGAGCTGTTTTTT,CASSYSPSGRSGELFF
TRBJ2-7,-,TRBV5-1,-,TGCGCCAGCAGCTTGGGGAGCGGTCGGAAAGAGGAGCAGTACTTC,CASSLGSGRKEEQYF
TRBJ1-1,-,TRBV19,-,TGTGCCAGTTCGACAGGACTTATGAACACTGAAGCTTTCTTT,CASSTGLMNTEAFF